The rows below give T cell receptor beta chains drawn from one sample of a study of blood T cells in healthy people across ages. TCRdb analysed the 5' RACE reads with MiXCR anew, one entry per CDR3 protein. The repertoire consists of about 800,000 distinct CDR3 sequences, with roughly 64% occurring once and the leading ten covering 22%. The sample taken for sequencing was blood. Receptor source: a man aged 25-45 years in good health. CDR3s include the opening cysteine and the closing phenylalanine or tryptophan. The D gene is left open where the match is weak. Some rows have no size entry. The others give once, few or many, or a class for an expanded clone.

D gene	V gene	J gene	clone size	CDR3 DNA	CDR3 protein
TRBD1	TRBV20-1	TRBJ1-6	NA	TGCAGTGCCCGACAGGGGAATAATTCACCCCTCCACTTT	CSARQGNNSPLHF
NA	TRBV10-3	TRBJ2-1	NA	TGTGCCATCAGTGACGGTCTCAACAATGAGCAGTTCTTC	CAISDGLNNEQFF
NA	TRBV12-3/TRBV12-4	TRBJ2-4	NA	TGTGCCAGCTCCGCGGACACCTCAAGGAACATTCAGTACTTC	CASSADTSRNIQYF
NA	TRBV20-1	TRBJ1-5	NA	TGCAGTGCAGCTGGACGGCACAATCAGCCCCAGCATTTT	CSAAGRHNQPQHF
NA	TRBV2	TRBJ2-7	NA	TGTGCCAGCGGGGGTCTTCCCTTCGAGCAGTACTTC	CASGGLPFEQYF
NA	TRBV5-1	TRBJ2-7	NA	TGCGCCAGCAGCCCCCCAGTTGGGAGCTCCTACGAGCAGTACTTC	CASSPPVGSSYEQYF
NA	TRBV20-1	TRBJ2-3	NA	TGCAGTGCTAGAGGCCCAATCCACACCGATACGCAGTATTTT	CSARGPIHTDTQYF
TRBD1	TRBV9	TRBJ2-7	NA	TGTGCCAGCAGCCCTAAAACAGGGGGCGCGGTCTACGAGCAGTACTTC	CASSPKTGGAVYEQYF
TRBD2	TRBV6-2/TRBV6-3	TRBJ2-4	NA	TGTGCCAGCAGCCCCGGGACTAGCGGAGACCTAGCCAAAAACATTCAGTACTTC	CASSPGTSGDLAKNIQYF
NA	TRBV29-1	TRBJ1-2	NA	TGCAGCGTTCGAATGGCCGGACCCTCCGATGGCTACACCTTC	CSVRMAGPSDGYTF
TRBD1	TRBV4-3	TRBJ2-3	NA	TGCGCCAGCAGCCAATCGCAGGGGGCAGATACGCAGTATTTT	CASSQSQGADTQYF
NA	TRBV24-1	TRBJ2-1	NA	TGTGCCACCAGTGGAATAGAGAGAAATGAGCAGTTCTTC	CATSGIERNEQFF
NA	TRBV20-1	TRBJ2-5	NA	TGCAGTGCTTATTCAAAAATCGAGACCCAGTACTTC	CSAYSKIETQYF
NA	TRBV5-1	TRBJ1-2	NA	TGCGCCAGCAGCTTGAAGACTGAATCCTGGGATGGCTACACCTTC	CASSLKTESWDGYTF
NA	TRBV4-1	TRBJ1-2	few	TGCGCCAGCAGCCAAGATTGGAACCCTAAAGTGGGTGGCTACACCTTC	CASSQDWNPKVGGYTF
NA	TRBV2	TRBJ2-5	NA	TGTGCCAGCAGTGAACAGGGAGGTAGAGAGACCCAGTACTTC	CASSEQGGRETQYF
TRBD1	TRBV30	TRBJ1-1	NA	TGTGCCTGGAGTACCGGGACAGGAGTCACTGAAGCTTTCTTT	CAWSTGTGVTEAFF
TRBD2	TRBV9	TRBJ2-1	NA	TGTGCCAGCAGCATAATAGCGGGAGCCCTGTTAGGTGAGCAGTTCTTC	CASSIIAGALLGEQFF
NA	TRBV6-1	TRBJ1-2	NA	TGTGCCAGCAGCAAACTTGGGGTAGCCAGGGACGTCGCTAACTATGGCTACACCTTC	CASSKLGVARDVANYGYTF
TRBD2	TRBV15	TRBJ2-7	NA	TGTGCCACCGCACCGGGGGGGGAAAGCTCCTACGAGCAGTACTTC	CATAPGGESSYEQYF
NA	TRBV6-5	TRBJ1-5	NA	TGTGCCAGCAGGAGGGGGACCGGGGGATATCAGCCCCAGCATTTT	CASRRGTGGYQPQHF
NA	TRBV27	TRBJ1-2	few	TGTGCCAGCAGTTTTACAGCTAACTATGGCTACACCTTC	CASSFTANYGYTF
NA	TRBV15	TRBJ2-7	NA	TGTGCCACCAGCAGAGATTGGGGCGAGCAGTACTTC	CATSRDWGEQYF
NA	TRBV7-2	TRBJ2-7	many	TGTGCCAGCAGCTTAGCCGGACAGACAGCCTCCTACGAGCAGTACTTC	CASSLAGQTASYEQYF